This T cell receptor (beta chain) is drawn from a study of cytomegalovirus exposure and HLA in healthy donors. Across the whole study: Assignment to the Caucasian-associated ancestry cluster applied to less than 85% of the approximately 380 genotyped donors. General study results and limits: Apparent HLA restriction characterized most CMV-associated TCR beta chains in a later analysis. Earlier analysis found most TCR beta V segments productive about 87% or about 30% of the time. Association of 15,000 to 20,000 TCR beta sequences with HLA alleles was found at 0.05 false discovery rate in a later analysis.

The PCR used 60 Vbeta and 13 Jbeta primers. The repertoire was sequenced with immunoSEQ multiplex PCR; TCRdb's copy has only in-frame clones and lacks some. The table has over 40,000 clones, 63% seen once. In regard to this clone: Its antigen is undetermined.

J was trimmed by 4 bases and V by 2 bases; bases with no gene match: 15. Germline V gene data show CDR1 as SGHRS and CDR2 as YFSETQ. The CDR3 sequence is 20 residues long. This receptor was identified in a man aged 55 to 70 in good health and CMV-seropositive. This sequence joins TRBV5-1 and TRBJ2-3; 14 bases fit TRBD2. The sequenced sample consisted of PBMCs. Written as DNA, the CDR3 is TGCGCCAGCAGCTTTAGGGTCGGGACTAGCGGGAGTGTTGGCGCAGATACGCAGTATTTT. It encodes CASSFRVGTSGSVGADTQYF.